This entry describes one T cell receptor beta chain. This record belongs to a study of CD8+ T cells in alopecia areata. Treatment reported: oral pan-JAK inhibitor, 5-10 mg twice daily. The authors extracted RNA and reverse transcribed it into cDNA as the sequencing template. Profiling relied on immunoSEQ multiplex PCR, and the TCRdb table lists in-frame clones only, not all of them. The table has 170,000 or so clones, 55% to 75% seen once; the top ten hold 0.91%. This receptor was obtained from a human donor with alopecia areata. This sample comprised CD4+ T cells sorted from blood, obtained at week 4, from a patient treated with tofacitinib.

For the CDR3, the DNA is TGTGCCAGCTCCCCGTGGGGCGACCGCGGGGAGCTGTTTTTT. Protein: CASSPWGDRGELFF. The J gene is TRBJ2-2, the V gene TRBV27; a weak D match, TRBD1 (5 bases). CDR1 is MNHEY, CDR2 SMNVEV, per germline (reference sequence). Trimming took 8 bases from V and 7 from J, leaving 17 bases between them. The CDR3 spans 14 residues.